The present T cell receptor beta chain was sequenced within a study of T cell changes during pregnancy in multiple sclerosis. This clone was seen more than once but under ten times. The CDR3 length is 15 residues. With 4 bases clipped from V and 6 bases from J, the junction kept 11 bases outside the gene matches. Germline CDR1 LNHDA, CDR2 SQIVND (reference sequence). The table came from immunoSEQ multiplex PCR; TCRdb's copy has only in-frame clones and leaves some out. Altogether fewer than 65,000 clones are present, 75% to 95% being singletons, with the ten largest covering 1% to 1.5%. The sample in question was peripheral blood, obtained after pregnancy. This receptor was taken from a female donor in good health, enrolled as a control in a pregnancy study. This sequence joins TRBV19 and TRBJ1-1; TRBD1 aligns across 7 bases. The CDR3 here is CASSKRTGQDPEAFF. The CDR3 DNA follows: TGTGCCAGTAGTAAACGGACAGGTCAGGATCCTGAAGCTTTCTTT.